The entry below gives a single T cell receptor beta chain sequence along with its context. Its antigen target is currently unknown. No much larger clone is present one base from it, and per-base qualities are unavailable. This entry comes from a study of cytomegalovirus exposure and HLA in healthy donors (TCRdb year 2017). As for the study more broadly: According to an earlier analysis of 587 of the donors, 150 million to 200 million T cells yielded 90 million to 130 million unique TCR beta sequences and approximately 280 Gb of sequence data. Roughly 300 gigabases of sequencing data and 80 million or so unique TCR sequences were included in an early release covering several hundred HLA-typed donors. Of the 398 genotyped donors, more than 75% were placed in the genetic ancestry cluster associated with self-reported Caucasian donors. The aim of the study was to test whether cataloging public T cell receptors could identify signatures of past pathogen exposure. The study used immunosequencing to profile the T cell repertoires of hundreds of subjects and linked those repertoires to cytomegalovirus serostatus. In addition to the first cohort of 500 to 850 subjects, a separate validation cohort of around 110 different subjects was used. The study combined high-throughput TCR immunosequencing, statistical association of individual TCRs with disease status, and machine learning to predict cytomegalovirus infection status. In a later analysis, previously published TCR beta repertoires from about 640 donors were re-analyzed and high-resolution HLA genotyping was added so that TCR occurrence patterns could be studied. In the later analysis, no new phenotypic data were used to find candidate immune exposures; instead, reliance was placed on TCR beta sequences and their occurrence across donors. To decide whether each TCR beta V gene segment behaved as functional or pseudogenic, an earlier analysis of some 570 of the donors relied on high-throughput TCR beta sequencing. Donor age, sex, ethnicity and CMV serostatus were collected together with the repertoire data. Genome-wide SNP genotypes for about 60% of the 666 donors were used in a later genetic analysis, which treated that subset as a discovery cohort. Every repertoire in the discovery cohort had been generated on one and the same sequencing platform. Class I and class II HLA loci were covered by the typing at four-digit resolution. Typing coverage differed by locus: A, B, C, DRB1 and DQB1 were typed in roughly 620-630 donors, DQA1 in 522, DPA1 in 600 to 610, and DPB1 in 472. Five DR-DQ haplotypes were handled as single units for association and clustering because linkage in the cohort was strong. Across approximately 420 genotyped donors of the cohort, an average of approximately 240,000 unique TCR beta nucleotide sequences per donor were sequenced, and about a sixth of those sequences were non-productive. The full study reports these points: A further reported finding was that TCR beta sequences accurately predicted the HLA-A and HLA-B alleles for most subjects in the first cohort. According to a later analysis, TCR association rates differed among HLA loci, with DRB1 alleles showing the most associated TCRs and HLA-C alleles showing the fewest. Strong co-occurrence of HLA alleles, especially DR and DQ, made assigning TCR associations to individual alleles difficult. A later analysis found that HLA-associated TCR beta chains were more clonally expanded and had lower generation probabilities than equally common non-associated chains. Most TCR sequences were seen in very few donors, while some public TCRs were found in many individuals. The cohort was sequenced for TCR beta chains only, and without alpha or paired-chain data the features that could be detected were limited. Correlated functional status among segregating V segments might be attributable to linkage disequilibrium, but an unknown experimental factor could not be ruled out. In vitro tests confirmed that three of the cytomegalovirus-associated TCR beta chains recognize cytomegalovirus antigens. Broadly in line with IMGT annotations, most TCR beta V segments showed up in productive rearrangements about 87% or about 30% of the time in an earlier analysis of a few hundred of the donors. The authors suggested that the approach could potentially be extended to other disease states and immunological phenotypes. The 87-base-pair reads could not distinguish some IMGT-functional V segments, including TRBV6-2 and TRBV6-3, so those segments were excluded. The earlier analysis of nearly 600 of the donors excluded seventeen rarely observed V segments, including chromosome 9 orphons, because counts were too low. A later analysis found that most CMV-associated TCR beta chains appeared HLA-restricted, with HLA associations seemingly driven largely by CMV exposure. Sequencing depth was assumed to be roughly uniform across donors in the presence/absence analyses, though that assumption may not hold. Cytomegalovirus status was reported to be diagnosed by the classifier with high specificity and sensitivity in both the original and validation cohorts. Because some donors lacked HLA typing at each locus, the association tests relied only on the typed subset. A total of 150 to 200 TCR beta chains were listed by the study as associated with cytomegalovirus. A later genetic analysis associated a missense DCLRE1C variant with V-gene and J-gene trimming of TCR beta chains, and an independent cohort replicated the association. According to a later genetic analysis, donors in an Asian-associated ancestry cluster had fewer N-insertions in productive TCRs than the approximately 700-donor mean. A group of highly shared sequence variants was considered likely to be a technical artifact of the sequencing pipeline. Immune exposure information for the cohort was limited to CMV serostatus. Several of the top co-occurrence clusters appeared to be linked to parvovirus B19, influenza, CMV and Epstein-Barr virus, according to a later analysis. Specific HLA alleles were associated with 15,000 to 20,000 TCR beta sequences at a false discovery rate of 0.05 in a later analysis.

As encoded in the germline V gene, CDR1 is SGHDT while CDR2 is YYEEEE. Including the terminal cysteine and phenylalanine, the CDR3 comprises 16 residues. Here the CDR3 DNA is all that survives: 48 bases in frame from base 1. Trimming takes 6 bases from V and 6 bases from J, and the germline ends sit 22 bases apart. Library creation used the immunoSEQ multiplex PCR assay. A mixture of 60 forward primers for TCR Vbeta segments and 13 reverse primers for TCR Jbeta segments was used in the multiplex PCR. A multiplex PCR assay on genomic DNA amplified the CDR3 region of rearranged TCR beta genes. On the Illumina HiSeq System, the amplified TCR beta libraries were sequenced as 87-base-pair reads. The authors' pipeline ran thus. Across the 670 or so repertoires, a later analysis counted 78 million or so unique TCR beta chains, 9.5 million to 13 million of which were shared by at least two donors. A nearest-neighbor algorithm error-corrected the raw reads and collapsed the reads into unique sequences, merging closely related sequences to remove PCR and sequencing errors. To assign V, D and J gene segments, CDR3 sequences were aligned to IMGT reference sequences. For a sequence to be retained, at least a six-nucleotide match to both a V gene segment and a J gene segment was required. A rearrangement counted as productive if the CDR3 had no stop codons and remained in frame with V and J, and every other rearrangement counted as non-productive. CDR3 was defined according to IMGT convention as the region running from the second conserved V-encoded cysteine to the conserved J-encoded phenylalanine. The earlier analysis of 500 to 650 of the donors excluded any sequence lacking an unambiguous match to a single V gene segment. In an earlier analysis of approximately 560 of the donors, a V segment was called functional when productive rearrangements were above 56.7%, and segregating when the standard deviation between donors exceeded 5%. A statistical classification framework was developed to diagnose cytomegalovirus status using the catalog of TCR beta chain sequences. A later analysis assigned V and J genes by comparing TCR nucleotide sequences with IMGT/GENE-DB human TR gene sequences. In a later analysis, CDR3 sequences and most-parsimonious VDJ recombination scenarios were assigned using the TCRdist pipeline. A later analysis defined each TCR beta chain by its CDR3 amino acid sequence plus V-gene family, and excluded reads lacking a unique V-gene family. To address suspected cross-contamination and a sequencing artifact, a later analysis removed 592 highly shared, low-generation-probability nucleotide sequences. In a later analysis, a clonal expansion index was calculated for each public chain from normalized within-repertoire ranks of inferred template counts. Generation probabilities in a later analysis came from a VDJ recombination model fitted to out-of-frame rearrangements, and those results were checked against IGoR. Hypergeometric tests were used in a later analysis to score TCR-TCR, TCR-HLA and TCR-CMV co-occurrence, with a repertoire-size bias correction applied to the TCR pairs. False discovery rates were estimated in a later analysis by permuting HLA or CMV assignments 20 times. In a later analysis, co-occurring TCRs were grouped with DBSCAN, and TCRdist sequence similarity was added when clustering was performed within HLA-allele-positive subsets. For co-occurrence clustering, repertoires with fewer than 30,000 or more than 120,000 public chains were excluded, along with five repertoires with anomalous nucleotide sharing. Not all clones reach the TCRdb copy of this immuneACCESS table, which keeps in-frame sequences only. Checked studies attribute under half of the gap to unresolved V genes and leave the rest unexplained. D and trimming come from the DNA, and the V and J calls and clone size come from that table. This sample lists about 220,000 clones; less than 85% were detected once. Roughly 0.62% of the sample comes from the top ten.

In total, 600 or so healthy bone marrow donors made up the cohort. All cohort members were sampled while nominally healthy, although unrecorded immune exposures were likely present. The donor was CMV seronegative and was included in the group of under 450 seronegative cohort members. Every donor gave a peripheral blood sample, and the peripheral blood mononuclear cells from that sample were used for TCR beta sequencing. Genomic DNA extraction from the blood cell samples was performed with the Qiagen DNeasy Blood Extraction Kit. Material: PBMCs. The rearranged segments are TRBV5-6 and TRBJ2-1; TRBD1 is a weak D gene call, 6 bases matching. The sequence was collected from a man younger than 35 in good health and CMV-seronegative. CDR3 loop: CASIQGPIPVVNEQFF. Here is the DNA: TGTGCCAGCATCCAGGGGCCAATACCGGTGGTCAATGAGCAGTTCTTC. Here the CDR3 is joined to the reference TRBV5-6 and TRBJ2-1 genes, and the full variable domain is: DAGVTQSPTHLIKTRGQQVTLRCSPKSGHDTVSWYQQALGQGPQFIFQYYEEEERQRGNFPDRFSGHQFPNYSSELNVNALLLGDSALYLCASIQGPIPVVNEQFFGPGTRLTVL.